The following is a TCR beta chain sequence with its context. The antigen is not known. These data come from a study of shared clonotypes between healthy human individuals. The method was immunoSEQ multiplex PCR; TCRdb's version includes in-frame clones alone and lacks a portion of them. The sample yields around 690,000 clones, about 92% seen once. General study points: The researchers took only blood, and tissue repertoires probably look different.

Donors had no recently reported acute infections or vaccinations and were HIV-negative. Together with CD45RO+ cells, CCR7-negative CD45RA+ TemRA cells were included in CD8 memory. Trimming removed 5 bases from V and 4 bases from J; junction bases left unmatched: 12. Germline V gene lookup returns CDR1 SGHTA and CDR2 FQGTGA. This CDR3 contains 16 residues. This receptor was identified in a man between 18 and 29 years old in good health. Some clones in this sample may be carry-over from other donors' samples. The V and J genes are TRBV7-3 and TRBJ1-1, with 8 bases that match TRBD1. Sequenced: memory CD8+ T cells from PBMCs. Subset indicated: CD45RO+ cells pooled with CCR7-negative TemRA cells. This chain's CDR3 is CASSPGPGQGSTEAFF. CDR3 bases: TGTGCCAGCAGCCCTGGCCCCGGACAGGGATCCACTGAAGCTTTCTTT.